A selection of T cell receptor beta chains follows, all from one sample in a study of Graves' ophthalmopathy and Graves' hyperthyroidism. TCRdb reprocessed the multiplex PCR reads via MiXCR and lists one record per CDR3 protein. The table has roughly 420,000 distinct CDR3 sequences, roughly 21% seen once. Sequencing was carried out using peripheral blood. All receptors come from a young woman with stable Graves' hyperthyroidism. The CDR3 runs from the conserved cysteine through the conserved F or W. D genes are given only for firm matches. Clone size is not always given. Where it is, it says once, few, many or a class for expanded clones.

CDR3,DNA,size,J,D,length,V
CSARGRGGYEQYF,TGCAGTGCTAGAGGCAGGGGTGGTTACGAGCAGTACTTC,many,TRBJ2-7,.,13,TRBV20-1
CASIDTPESPLHF,TGTGCTAGCATCGACACTCCGGAGTCACCCCTCCACTTT,many,TRBJ1-6,.,13,TRBV2
CASSLPTGGGETQYF,TGTGCCAGCAGTTTACCAACTGGGGGGGGAGAGACCCAGTACTTC,.,TRBJ2-5,TRBD2,15,TRBV12-3/TRBV12-4
CASSLGEGGAGETQYF,TGTGCCAGCAGCTTAGGTGAAGGTGGGGCCGGGGAGACCCAGTACTTC,many,TRBJ2-5,.,16,TRBV7-8
CASSYRGLTYEQYF,TGTGCCAGCAGTTACCGGGGACTTACCTACGAGCAGTACTTC,many,TRBJ2-7,.,14,TRBV6-5
CASTGLGEQYF,TGTGCCAGCACCGGGCTCGGGGAGCAGTACTTC,.,TRBJ2-7,.,11,TRBV7-8
CASSSWTGNTEAFF,TGTGCCAGCAGCTCATGGACGGGGAACACTGAAGCTTTCTTT,many,TRBJ1-1,.,14,TRBV7-2
CAWSVLRRATEAFF,TGTGCCTGGAGTGTCCTGCGGCGCGCCACTGAAGCTTTCTTT,.,TRBJ1-1,.,14,TRBV30
CASSRSRANQETQYF,TGTGCCAGCAGCCGATCCCGGGCGAACCAAGAGACCCAGTACTTC,many,TRBJ2-5,.,15,TRBV5-5
CASSWTGNGYTF,TGTGCCAGCAGTTGGACAGGGAATGGCTACACCTTC,few,TRBJ1-2,TRBD1,12,TRBV6-5
CAISENWTGDPAFF,TGTGCCATCAGTGAGAACTGGACAGGGGACCCGGCTTTCTTT,.,TRBJ1-1,TRBD1,14,TRBV10-3
CASSRQGSNQPQHF,TGTGCCAGCAGCAGACAGGGGAGCAATCAGCCCCAGCATTTT,many,TRBJ1-5,TRBD1,14,TRBV6-2/TRBV6-3
CSVLTSRVNTEAFF,TGCAGTGTTCTGACAAGTAGGGTGAACACTGAAGCTTTCTTT,many,TRBJ1-1,.,14,TRBV20-1
CASSQDRITDTQYF,TGTGCCAGCAGCCAGGACAGGATCACAGATACGCAGTATTTT,many,TRBJ2-3,TRBD1,14,TRBV6-2/TRBV6-3
CASSLFRTGTEAFF,TGCGCCAGCAGCTTGTTTCGAACCGGCACTGAAGCTTTCTTT,many,TRBJ1-1,.,14,TRBV5-1
CASSFSYSQETQYF,TGTGCCAGCAGTTTTTCATACAGTCAAGAGACCCAGTACTTC,many,TRBJ2-5,.,14,TRBV12-3/TRBV12-4
CASSPPPGSPTSGSAEEQYF,TGTGCCAGCAGCCCCCCCCCCGGAAGCCCGACTAGCGGGAGTGCTGAGGAGCAGTACTTC,many,TRBJ2-7,TRBD2,20,TRBV4-2
CASNHPGQGETQYF,TGTGCCAGCAACCACCCGGGGCAGGGAGAGACCCAGTACTTC,many,TRBJ2-5,.,14,TRBV6-1
CASSLRGSEQYF,TGTGCCAGCAGTCTACGGGGGAGCGAGCAGTACTTC,many,TRBJ2-7,.,12,TRBV12-3/TRBV12-4
CASSFGGGDVSYGYTF,TGCGCCAGCAGCTTCGGAGGGGGCGACGTCTCCTATGGCTACACCTTC,.,TRBJ1-2,TRBD1,16,TRBV5-1
CASRTQQGANSPLHF,TGTGCCAGCAGGACCCAACAGGGGGCGAATTCACCCCTCCACTTT,.,TRBJ1-6,TRBD1,15,TRBV2
CASSDRRQNLYGYTF,TGTGCCAGCAGTGACAGGAGACAGAACCTCTATGGCTACACCTTC,.,TRBJ1-2,.,15,TRBV6-1
CSVLRDRSSYEQYF,TGCAGCGTCCTCCGGGACAGGTCATCCTACGAGCAGTACTTC,many,TRBJ2-7,TRBD1,14,TRBV29-1
CSVLSGNTIYF,TGCAGCGTTTTGTCTGGAAACACCATATATTTT,few,TRBJ1-3,.,11,TRBV29-1
CASSSRAGGNSPLHF,TGTGCCAGCAGTTCCAGGGCAGGGGGGAATTCACCCCTCCACTTT,many,TRBJ1-6,TRBD1,15,TRBV12-3/TRBV12-4
CASSPEGAGELFF,TGTGCCAGCAGCCCCGAAGGGGCCGGGGAGCTGTTTTTT,few,TRBJ2-2,.,13,TRBV7-3
CAWSLAPGTNEAFF,TGTGCCTGGAGCCTCGCTCCCGGAACCAACGAAGCTTTCTTT,.,TRBJ1-1,.,14,TRBV30
CASSPGTGPTYGYTF,TGTGCCAGCAGTCCCGGGACAGGGCCGACTTATGGCTACACCTTC,.,TRBJ1-2,TRBD1,15,TRBV12-3/TRBV12-4
CASSDGTGYYTEAFF,TGTGCCAGCAGCGACGGGACAGGTTACTACACTGAAGCTTTCTTT,.,TRBJ1-1,TRBD1,15,TRBV6-2/TRBV6-3
CASSLATGAKPQHF,TGTGCCAGCAGCTTAGCGACGGGGGCGAAGCCCCAGCATTTT,.,TRBJ1-5,.,14,TRBV7-8
CASSLSGTGNQPQHF,TGTGCCAGCAGTTTATCAGGGACAGGTAATCAGCCCCAGCATTTT,many,TRBJ1-5,TRBD1,15,TRBV28
CASSLIRGREQYF,TGCGCCAGCAGCTTGATAAGGGGGCGGGAGCAGTACTTC,few,TRBJ2-7,TRBD1,13,TRBV5-1
CASNGGHMNTEAFF,TGTGCCAGCAACGGGGGACATATGAACACTGAAGCTTTCTTT,many,TRBJ1-1,.,14,TRBV6-2/TRBV6-3
CAWQALEGNQPQHF,TGTGCCTGGCAGGCTCTAGAGGGCAATCAGCCCCAGCATTTT,many,TRBJ1-5,.,14,TRBV30
CASSLWVYEQYF,TGTGCCAGCAGTTTGTGGGTCTACGAGCAGTACTTC,many,TRBJ2-7,.,12,TRBV28
CASSYSRRLSGRTDTQYF,TGTGCCAGCAGTTACTCCAGGCGGTTGAGCGGGAGGACAGATACGCAGTATTTT,many,TRBJ2-3,TRBD2,18,TRBV6-2/TRBV6-3
CASSNLQFTGELFF,TGTGCCAGCAGTAATCTACAGTTCACCGGGGAGCTGTTTTTT,many,TRBJ2-2,.,14,TRBV6-2/TRBV6-3
CASSLGAAETQYF,TGTGCCAGCAGTCTCGGGGCGGCGGAGACCCAGTACTTC,many,TRBJ2-5,.,13,TRBV2
CAWSGAENEQYF,TGTGCCTGGAGTGGAGCGGAGAACGAGCAGTACTTC,.,TRBJ2-7,.,12,TRBV30
CASKGQGAVYEQYF,TGTGCCAGCAAGGGACAGGGGGCTGTCTACGAGCAGTACTTC,.,TRBJ2-7,TRBD1,14,TRBV2
CASSSWDYFGNTIYF,TGTGCCAGTAGTAGTTGGGATTACTTTGGAAACACCATATATTTT,.,TRBJ1-3,.,15,TRBV19
CASSEEAGGPGELFF,TGTGCCAGCAGTGAAGAGGCGGGGGGGCCCGGGGAGCTGTTTTTT,.,TRBJ2-2,TRBD2,15,TRBV6-1
CSAELVGQPQHF,TGCAGTGCAGAACTAGTGGGTCAGCCCCAGCATTTT,many,TRBJ1-5,.,12,TRBV20-1
CASSLVGAGGGPQHF,TGTGCCAGCAGTTTAGTGGGTGCCGGGGGAGGGCCCCAGCATTTT,few,TRBJ1-5,.,15,TRBV12-3/TRBV12-4
CAISGTSYEQYF,TGTGCCATCAGCGGGACTAGCTACGAGCAGTACTTC,many,TRBJ2-7,TRBD2,12,TRBV10-3
CASSPAFRETQYF,TGTGCCAGTAGTCCCGCGTTCCGGGAGACCCAGTACTTC,once,TRBJ2-5,.,13,TRBV6-1
CASSLGGNYNSPLHF,TGTGCCAGCAGCTTAGGCGGAAACTATAATTCACCCCTCCACTTT,.,TRBJ1-6,.,15,TRBV7-2
CATSDRTSYEQYF,TGTGCCACCAGTGATCGGACGTCCTACGAGCAGTACTTC,many,TRBJ2-7,.,13,TRBV24-1
CASSSLSRGFPGSSYEQYF,TGTGCCAGCAGTTCTTTGAGCCGGGGCTTTCCTGGCAGCTCCTACGAGCAGTACTTC,many,TRBJ2-7,.,19,TRBV25-1
CASSLSPASRGYEQYF,TGTGCCAGCAGTCTATCACCGGCGAGTCGGGGATACGAGCAGTACTTC,many,TRBJ2-7,.,16,TRBV28
CASRTVIQETQYF,TGTGCCAGCAGGACAGTGATTCAAGAGACCCAGTACTTC,many,TRBJ2-5,.,13,TRBV6-1
CASSWGDQKTYEQYF,TGCGCCAGCAGCTGGGGAGACCAAAAAACATACGAGCAGTACTTC,many,TRBJ2-7,.,15,TRBV5-1
CASRSPPGHWDTEAFF,TGTGCCAGCAGGTCCCCACCGGGACACTGGGACACTGAAGCTTTCTTT,many,TRBJ1-1,.,16,TRBV12-3/TRBV12-4
CASSPSGGRAKNIQYF,TGTGCCAGCAGTCCTTCAGGCGGACGGGCCAAAAACATTCAGTACTTC,many,TRBJ2-4,.,16,TRBV6-1
CASSQVGVNTGELFF,TGTGCCAGCAGCCAAGTCGGGGTGAACACCGGGGAGCTGTTTTTT,many,TRBJ2-2,.,15,TRBV14
CASSSNGQGSTGELFF,TGTGCCAGCAGTTCTAACGGACAGGGGAGCACCGGGGAGCTGTTTTTT,many,TRBJ2-2,TRBD1,16,TRBV12-3/TRBV12-4
CASNVLTEAFF,TGTGCCAGCAACGTTCTCACTGAAGCTTTCTTT,.,TRBJ1-1,.,11,TRBV28
CASSSWDRERGDAFF,TGTGCCAGTAGTTCCTGGGACAGGGAAAGGGGAGACGCTTTCTTT,many,TRBJ1-1,TRBD1,15,TRBV19